Listed here are 29 T cell receptor beta chains from one sample, sequenced in a study of T cell repertoires in cytomegalovirus infection. These receptors are not linked to any known antigen. From the reads, TCRdb called clonotypes with MiXCR, one entry per CDR3 protein. Counted here are some 54,000 distinct CDR3 sequences, 15% to 20% occurring once; the ten biggest clones make up around 80%. This sample comprised CD8+ T cells from cultured PBMCs, obtained from culture after CMV antigen stimulation. These receptors were collected from a human donor in good health (CMV status not recorded). Some clones in this sample may be carry-over from other donors' samples.

The V and J genes are TRBV6-5 and TRBJ2-3, with D possibly matching TRBD1 (6 bases). V dropped 5 bases and J dropped 8 bases, with 11 bases sitting between them. The germline gives CDR1 MNHEY, CDR2 SVGAGI. The CDR3 length is 12 residues. The chain's CDR3 is CASSPEGGTQYF. For the CDR3, the DNA is TGTGCCAGCAGTCCAGAAGGGGGTACGCAGTATTTT.

This clonotype was seen a few times. The chain recombines TRBV4-1 with TRBJ2-5; tentative D call: TRBD2 (6 bases). The CDR3 has 16 amino acids. CDR1 and CDR2 (germline): MGHRA, YSYEKL. V was pared by 1 base and J by 1 base, with 13 bases between. CDR3 sequence reads: CASSQAAGTFQETQYF. DNA for the CDR3: TGCGCCAGCAGCCAAGCGGCGGGGACCTTCCAAGAGACCCAGTACTTC.

This clonotype was seen a handful of times. The genes are TRBV12-3 or TRBV12-4 and TRBJ1-1; D gene unclear. V lost 6 bases and J lost 1, with 12 bases in between. CDR3 length: 14 amino acids. The CDR3 region has the DNA TGTGCCAGCAGGTATGACTCAACGAACACTGAAGCTTTCTTT. Amino acid sequence: CASRYDSTNTEAFF.

This clonotype was counted a few times. J is TRBJ2-1 and V is TRBV6-2 or TRBV6-3, with D perhaps matching TRBD2 (5 bases). Germline CDR1 and CDR2: MNHEY and SVGEGT. Trimming took off 5 bases at V and 9 bases at J, with 14 bases between the two ends. The CDR3 covers 13 residues. This CDR3 is CASSLSTRTEQFF. The CDR3 coding sequence is TGTGCCAGCAGTCTCTCAACTAGAACTGAGCAGTTCTTC.

A few counts support this clonotype. This sequence joins TRBV7-2 and TRBJ2-4; 9 bases align to TRBD2. The V segment lost 2 bases and the J segment 3 bases; nucleotides outside the gene matches: 5. The CDR3 consists of 16 residues. Germline values: CDR1 SGHTA, CDR2 FQGNSA. CDR3 protein: CASSLLRGGLKNIQYF. DNA for the CDR3: TGTGCCAGCAGCTTATTGCGGGGGGGCCTCAAAAACATTCAGTACTTC.

The rearrangement links TRBV6-1 to TRBJ1-2, with TRBD1 matching 9 bases. The CDR3 is made up of 16 amino acids. With 3 bases clipped from V and 3 bases from J, the junction kept 8 bases outside the gene matches. Germline V CDR1 and CDR2: MNHNS, SASEGT. CDR3 loop: CASSERGTGRHYGYTF. CDR3 nucleotides: TGTGCCAGCAGTGAGAGAGGGACAGGGCGCCACTATGGCTACACCTTC.

This clonotype was counted between two and nine times. This chain joins TRBV14 and TRBJ1-4, with a tentative D call TRBD1 (5 bases). The ends were cut back, 1 base at V and 4 bases at J, with 10 bases in the middle. CDR1 is SGHDN and CDR2 is FVKESK in the germline V gene. The CDR3 is made up of 15 amino acids. The CDR3 protein is CASSQGTRVNEKLFF. The CDR3 region has the DNA TGTGCCAGCAGCCAAGGGACCAGGGTTAATGAAAAACTGTTTTTT.

This chain joins TRBV24-1 and TRBJ2-1; 9 positions match TRBD1. Germline loops: CDR1 KGHDR, CDR2 SFDVKD. Losses at the gene ends were 1 base for V and 5 bases for J; bases not matched to a gene: 2. This CDR3 region has 15 residues. CDR3 in amino acids: CATSDLGTGHNEQFF. The CDR3 bases are TGTGCCACCAGTGATTTAGGGACAGGGCACAATGAGCAGTTCTTC.

The V gene is TRBV7-2, the J gene TRBJ2-3; perhaps TRBD2 as D (5 bases). CDR3 length: 14 amino acids. Between the trimmed V and J ends, which lost 3 bases and 0 bases, there was a span of 7 bases. Germline V gene lookup returns CDR1 SGHTA and CDR2 FQGNSA. Here the CDR3 reads CASSLSGSTDTQYF. As DNA, the CDR3 is TGTGCCAGCAGCTTGTCGGGGAGCACAGATACGCAGTATTTT. Drawing the rest from reference TRBV7-2 and TRBJ2-3, the complete variable domain is GAGVSQSPSNKVTEKGKDVELRCDPISGHTALYWYRQSLGQGLEFLIYFQGNSAPDKSGLPSDRFSAERTGGSVSTLTIQRTQQEDSAVYLCASSLSGSTDTQYFGPGTRLTVL.

This clonotype was observed a few times. The rearrangement joins TRBV7-9 to TRBJ1-4; 7 positions agree with TRBD1. Germline V gene data show CDR1 as SEHNR and CDR2 as FQNEAQ (reference sequence). The V gene end was trimmed by 0 bases and the J gene end by 2 bases; junction bases not matched to a gene: 3. The CDR3 totals 16 residues. The CDR3, as DNA: TGTGCCAGCAGCTTAGCAGGGGGCCCGACTAATGAAAAACTGTTTTTT. Amino acid sequence: CASSLAGGPTNEKLFF.

For this clonotype: The junction differs from germline at one of its ends, possibly a read error. The chain combines TRBV29-1 with TRBJ2-7; the match to TRBD1 covers 9 bases. Germline V lookup: CDR1 SQVTM, CDR2 ANQGSEA. This CDR3 has 16 amino acids. CDR3 coding DNA: TGCAGCGTTGAGGGTCCCGGGACAGGGCACTCCTACGAGCAGAACTTC. Translated: CSVEGPGTGHSYEQNF.

The chain carries TRBV25-1 and TRBJ1-4; possible D gene TRBD1, 5 bases. Trimming removed 5 bases from V and 3 bases from J, with 13 bases in between. The germline gives CDR1 MGHDK, CDR2 SYGVNS. The CDR3 totals 15 residues. The CDR3 is CASSPIGTPNEKLFF. In DNA form, the CDR3 reads TGTGCCAGCAGTCCAATAGGGACCCCTAATGAAAAACTGTTTTTT. Full variable domain (missing parts from reference TRBV25-1 and TRBJ1-4): EADIYQTPRYLVIGTGKKITLECSQTMGHDKMYWYQQDPGMELHLIHYSYGVNSTEKGDLSSESTVSRIRTEHFPLTLESARPSHTSQYLCASSPIGTPNEKLFFGSGTQLSVL.

The chain carries TRBV27 and TRBJ2-7, with 10 bases identical to TRBD2. This CDR3 region has 15 residues. Germline CDR1 and CDR2: MNHEY and SMNVEV (reference sequence). With V trimmed by 5 bases and J by 1 base, 5 bases remained unmatched. The CDR3 protein is CASSPTSGFSYEQYF. CDR3 DNA: TGTGCCAGCAGTCCGACTAGCGGGTTTTCCTACGAGCAGTACTTC.

The rearrangement joins TRBV7-2 to TRBJ2-3; 9 bases align to TRBD1. CDR1 SGHTA and CDR2 FQGNSA come from the germline V gene. The CDR3 totals 16 residues. V shed 3 bases and J 4 bases; nucleotides not matched to a gene: 8. CDR3 loop: CASSFLGQGSADTQYF. The CDR3 coding sequence is TGTGCCAGCAGCTTCCTGGGACAGGGTAGTGCAGATACGCAGTATTTT.

V gene TRBV7-8 combines with J gene TRBJ2-1, with 9 bases aligning to TRBD1. The junction had 12 bases not matched to a gene; V was cut back by 5 bases and J by 10 bases. Germline CDR1 is SGHVS and CDR2 is FQNEAQ. The CDR3 is 15 residues long. CDR3 sequence: CASSLWDREEYEQFF. The CDR3 DNA follows: TGTGCCAGCAGCCTCTGGGACAGGGAGGAGTACGAGCAGTTCTTC. The full variable domain, in which reference TRBV7-8 and TRBJ2-1 provide the parts outside the CDR3, is GAGVSQSPRYKVAKRGQDVALRCDPISGHVSLFWYQQALGQGPEFLTYFQNEAQLDKSGLPSDRFFAERPEGSVSTLKIQRTQQEDSAVYLCASSLWDREEYEQFFGPGTRLTVL.

This clonotype was counted ten times or more. The chain uses TRBV7-8 and TRBJ2-1; 10 positions match TRBD2. Per germline, CDR1 SGHVS and CDR2 FQNEAQ. The CDR3 spans 15 residues. J gave up 9 bases and V 3 bases, and 8 bases lay outside the gene matches. CDR3 residues: CASSFGLAGAGEQFF. In nucleotides, the CDR3 is TGTGCCAGCAGCTTCGGCCTAGCGGGGGCGGGTGAGCAGTTCTTC.

This clonotype was seen a handful of times. This chain joins TRBV7-2 and TRBJ1-1; D remains ambiguous. V shed 0 bases and J shed 1 base, with 12 bases lying between them. Germline V gene lookup returns CDR1 SGHTA and CDR2 FQGNSA. The CDR3 consists of 16 residues. CDR3 in amino acids: CASSLARLPANTEAFF. The CDR3, as DNA: TGTGCCAGCAGCTTAGCAAGATTACCCGCGAACACTGAAGCTTTCTTT.

This clonotype occurred a few times. This chain joins TRBV7-2 and TRBJ1-2, with D unresolved. The germline V and J ends were trimmed by 1 base and 5 bases, with 14 bases remaining between them. Germline lookup yields CDR1 SGHTA and CDR2 FQGNSA. This CDR3 has 15 amino acids. CDR3 DNA: TGTGCCAGCAGCTTAGGACTTGCCAGCGCTTATGGCTACACCTTC. Its translation is CASSLGLASAYGYTF.

The chain employs TRBV7-2 and TRBJ2-7; D not resolved. The CDR3 has 15 residues. The V end lost 1 base, the J end lost 3 bases, and 13 bases lay between the germline ends. Germline V gene sequence: CDR1 SGHTA, CDR2 FQGNSA. In DNA, the CDR3 is TGTGCCAGCAGCTTAGGGATTGACATTTACTACGAGCAGTACTTC. Amino acids: CASSLGIDIYYEQYF. Drawing the rest from reference TRBV7-2 and TRBJ2-7, the complete variable domain is GAGVSQSPSNKVTEKGKDVELRCDPISGHTALYWYRQSLGQGLEFLIYFQGNSAPDKSGLPSDRFSAERTGGSVSTLTIQRTQQEDSAVYLCASSLGIDIYYEQYFGPGTRLTVT.

The rearrangement uses TRBV7-2 and TRBJ2-2, with D tentatively TRBD1 or TRBD2 (5 bases each). Germline CDR1 and CDR2: SGHTA and FQGNSA. The CDR3 sequence is 18 residues long. V lost 5 bases, J lost 5 bases, and 24 bases lay in between. Here the CDR3 DNA reads TGTGCCAGCAGCCTCCGACCTCCGGCGGGCGCAGGGACCGGGGAGCTGTTTTTT. It specifies CASSLRPPAGAGTGELFF.

This clonotype was seen only a few times. This chain's CDR3 is CASSATSGGQDTQYF. The CDR3 nucleotides read TGTGCCAGCTCAGCGACTAGCGGGGGACAAGATACGCAGTATTTT. The rearrangement links TRBV18 to TRBJ2-3; 12 nucleotides line up with TRBD2. CDR1 and CDR2 (germline): KGHSH, LQKENI. The CDR3 totals 15 residues. The V gene end was trimmed by 5 bases and the J gene end by 5 bases; junction bases not matched to a gene: 5.

This clonotype showed up just a few times. This chain connects TRBV6-2 or TRBV6-3 to TRBJ2-7; 9 bases fit TRBD2. The CDR3 consists of 15 residues. Trimming removed 5 bases from V and 0 bases from J; junction bases left unmatched: 5. Germline CDR1 MNHEY, CDR2 SVGEGT. CDR3 protein: CASSLFSGSSYEQYF. The CDR3, as DNA: TGTGCCAGCAGTCTGTTTAGCGGGAGCTCCTACGAGCAGTACTTC.

This chain links TRBV29-1 with TRBJ2-7; 8 bases align to TRBD1. The CDR3 consists of 15 residues. J gave up 6 bases and V 6 bases, and 16 bases lay outside the gene matches. Looked up from germline, CDR1 is SQVTM and CDR2 is ANQGSEA. The CDR3 DNA follows: TGCAGCGTCCAGGACCGGACAGGGAGATTAGCCGAGCAGTACTTC. This encodes CSVQDRTGRLAEQYF.

This clonotype was counted only a few times. The J gene is TRBJ1-3, the V gene TRBV2; D is unresolved. V dropped 3 bases and J dropped 4 bases, with 13 bases sitting between them. This CDR3 has 15 amino acids. Per germline, CDR1 SNHLY and CDR2 FYNNEI. CDR3 nucleotides: TGTGCCAGCAGTGACGCATTTACAGCCGGAAACACCATATATTTT. This encodes CASSDAFTAGNTIYF. The full variable domain, its missing parts supplied by reference TRBV2 and TRBJ1-3, is EPEVTQTPSHQVTQMGQEVILRCVPISNHLYFYWYRQILGQKVEFLVSFYNNEISEKSEIFDDQFSVERPDGSNFTLKIRSTKLEDSAMYFCASSDAFTAGNTIYFGEGSWLTVV.

The V gene is TRBV7-2, the J gene TRBJ1-5, with D perhaps matching TRBD1 (5 bases). The CDR3 spans 17 residues. V was pared by 2 bases and J by 3 bases, with 17 bases between. Germline CDR1 and CDR2: SGHTA and FQGNSA. The CDR3 here is CASSLLSGTDFNQPQHF. CDR3 coding DNA: TGTGCCAGCAGCTTACTGTCCGGGACGGACTTCAATCAGCCCCAGCATTTT.

The rearrangement uses TRBV7-6 and TRBJ2-1, with 7 bases that match TRBD1. The CDR3 extends over 14 amino acids. The J segment lost 4 bases and the V segment lost 5 bases, leaving 5 bases of the junction unmatched. CDR1 and CDR2 (germline): SGHVS, FNYEAQ. The DNA for the CDR3 is TGTGCCAGCAGCGGAACAGGGGTGTACAATGAGCAGTTCTTC. Translation: CASSGTGVYNEQFF. The entire variable domain, with the rest obtained from reference TRBV7-6 and TRBJ2-1, is as follows: GAGVSQSPRYKVTKRGQDVALRCDPISGHVSLYWYRQALGQGPEFLTYFNYEAQQDKSGLPNDRFSAERPEGSISTLTIQRTEQRDSAMYRCASSGTGVYNEQFFGPGTRLTVL.

This sequence joins TRBV5-5 and TRBJ2-3; TRBD2 is a possible D gene (6 bases). V gave up 0 bases and J gave up 0 bases, with 8 bases separating them. The V gene's germline CDR1 is SGHKS and CDR2 YYEKEE (reference sequence). This CDR3 contains 15 residues. The CDR3 nucleotides read TGTGCCAGCAGCTTGGGGACTACTAGCACAGATACGCAGTATTTT. It is translated as CASSLGTTSTDTQYF.

The sample holds a few counts of this clonotype. The junction and the germline gene differ at one end; a read error may be behind it. The rearrangement links TRBV7-3 to TRBJ1-1; D may be TRBD1 (5 bases). CDR3 length: 13 amino acids. Germline V lookup: CDR1 SGHTA, CDR2 FQGTGA. The CDR3 coding sequence is TGTGCCAGCAGCATAACTTACGGGGACGAAGCTTTCTTT. This encodes CASSITYGDEAFF.

The chain employs TRBV14 and TRBJ2-5; the D gene is possibly TRBD1 (5 bases). Germline values: CDR1 SGHDN, CDR2 FVKESK. V gave up 1 base and J gave up 8 bases, with 17 bases separating them. The CDR3 length is 15 residues. The CDR3 protein is CASSQVWGRNVTQYF. CDR3 in DNA: TGTGCCAGCAGCCAAGTATGGGGCCGGAACGTCACCCAGTACTTC.